This entry lists 12 T cell receptor beta chains sequenced from one sample in a study of T cell changes during pregnancy in multiple sclerosis. Only in-frame clones appear in the TCRdb table, and some are missing; sequencing was by immunoSEQ multiplex PCR. This sample has tens of thousands of clones; just over 90% occur once, and the top ten carry roughly 2%. Sequences were derived from peripheral blood, sampled in the first trimester of pregnancy. These receptors all come from a female donor in good health, enrolled as a control in a pregnancy study.

This clone turned up a few times. The gene calls are TRBV7-9 and TRBJ1-5, with D hard to call. Germline assignment: CDR1 SEHNR and CDR2 FQNEAQ (reference sequence). Deletions cut 0 bases from V and 3 bases from J, with 6 bases between. This CDR3 contains 14 residues. The CDR3 spells CASSLAGFNQPQHF. In nucleotides, the CDR3 is TGTGCCAGCAGCTTAGCGGGCTTCAATCAGCCCCAGCATTTT. The full variable domain, with the rest looked up from reference TRBV7-9 and TRBJ1-5, is DTGVSQNPRHKITKRGQNVTFRCDPISEHNRLYWYRQTLGQGPEFLTYFQNEAQLEKSRLLSDRFSAERPKGSFSTLEIQRTEQGDSAMYLCASSLAGFNQPQHFGDGTRLSIL.

The chain combines TRBV19 with TRBJ2-7; tentative D call: TRBD2 (5 bases). CDR1 is LNHDA, CDR2 SQIVND, per germline (reference sequence). The V end lost 3 bases, the J end lost 3 bases, and 12 bases lay between the germline ends. The CDR3 contains 14 residues. CDR3 sequence (DNA): TGTGCCAGTAGTATGGGGTCCGGGATCTACGAGCAGTACTTC. Amino acid sequence: CASSMGSGIYEQYF.

J is TRBJ2-2 and V is TRBV28; the D is unclear. V was pared by 5 bases and J by 4 bases, with 5 bases between. This CDR3 comprises 12 residues. The germline gives CDR1 MDHEN, CDR2 SYDVKM. As DNA, the CDR3 is TGTGCCAGCAGTCTACCCACCGGGGAGCTGTTTTTT. Translated, it gives CASSLPTGELFF.

V is TRBV14 and J is TRBJ2-7; D is undetermined. Trimming removed 0 bases at V and 9 bases at J, with 15 bases between. The CDR3 is made up of 14 amino acids. Germline loops: CDR1 SGHDN, CDR2 FVKESK. The CDR3 coding sequence is TGTGCCAGCAGCCAAGATTTAGCAGTACGATGGCAGTACTTC. Translating it yields CASSQDLAVRWQYF.

This chain links TRBV9 with TRBJ2-3; D is perhaps TRBD2 (6 bases). This CDR3 is 16 amino acids long. The germline CDR1 and CDR2 sequences are SGDLS and YYNGEE. V was shortened by 0 bases and J by 1 base, with 12 bases between the two germline ends. The CDR3 nucleotides read TGTGCCAGCAGCGTAGCCGCCGGGGGAGGCACAGATACGCAGTATTTT. This translates into CASSVAAGGGTDTQYF.

V gene TRBV6-1 combines with J gene TRBJ2-1; TRBD1 matches at 8 bases. After removal of 4 bases from V and 4 bases from J, the junction contained 6 bases not matched to a gene. The germline gives CDR1 MNHNS, CDR2 SASEGT. The CDR3 sequence is 15 residues long. The CDR3 here is CASSASGGGYNEQFF. CDR3 in DNA: TGTGCCAGCAGTGCCTCAGGGGGCGGGTACAATGAGCAGTTCTTC.

The gene calls are TRBV10-3 and TRBJ1-3, with a weak D call TRBD1 (5 bases). The CDR3 consists of 14 residues. Germline CDR1 reads ENHRY; CDR2 reads SYGVKD. V dropped 8 bases and J dropped 9 bases, with 20 bases sitting between them. The DNA of the CDR3 is TGTGCCATCTTCCAGGGTGATGGGGAGGGCACCATATATTTT. Its translation: CAIFQGDGEGTIYF.

This rearrangement joins TRBV30 to TRBJ2-7, with 10 nucleotides matching TRBD1. The V gene end was trimmed by 4 bases and the J gene end by 7 bases; junction bases not matched to a gene: 16. CDR3 length: 16 amino acids. Germline V lookup: CDR1 GTSNPN, CDR2 SVGIG (reference sequence). This chain's CDR3 is CAWKVGWGQGLREQYF. For the CDR3, the DNA is TGTGCCTGGAAAGTCGGGTGGGGACAGGGGTTAAGGGAGCAGTACTTC.

The chain links TRBV6-5 to TRBJ2-5; TRBD2 might be the D (5 bases). From germline, CDR1 is MNHEY and CDR2 SVGAGI. The CDR3 totals 16 residues. V was pared by 4 bases and J by 4 bases, with 19 bases between. CDR3 amino acids: CASSSNPSRAGETQYF. In DNA form, the CDR3 reads TGTGCCAGCAGTTCCAACCCGTCGAGGGCTGGAGAGACCCAGTACTTC.

The CDR3: CASSHLASGDTQYF. The CDR3 region has the DNA TGTGCCAGCAGCCACCTAGCATCTGGGGATACGCAGTATTTT. This chain links TRBV14 with TRBJ2-3; D is possibly TRBD2 (5 bases). CDR3 length: 14 amino acids. Germline V CDR1 and CDR2: SGHDN, FVKESK. Trimming cost V 3 bases and J 6 bases, with 13 bases left between them.

The V gene is TRBV5-1, the J gene TRBJ2-5; no definite D call. Germline CDR1 SGHRS, CDR2 YFSETQ. Trimming removed 1 base at V and 0 bases at J, with 7 bases between. The CDR3 is 14 amino acids. The CDR3 DNA is TGCGCCAGCAGCTTGCCCCGGTACCAAGAGACCCAGTACTTC. It translates to CASSLPRYQETQYF.

In this sample, this clone turned up once. J is TRBJ2-3 and V is TRBV5-6, with 8 bases identical to TRBD2. CDR1 is SGHDT and CDR2 is YYEEEE in the germline V gene. J lost 1 base, V lost 3 bases, and 7 bases had no gene match. CDR3 length: 16 amino acids. The chain's CDR3 is CASSSLAGWGTDTQYF. DNA of the CDR3: TGTGCCAGCAGCTCATTAGCGGGGTGGGGCACAGATACGCAGTATTTT. The variable domain in full, completed from reference TRBV5-6 and TRBJ2-3, reads DAGVTQSPTHLIKTRGQQVTLRCSPKSGHDTVSWYQQALGQGPQFIFQYYEEEERQRGNFPDRFSGHQFPNYSSELNVNALLLGDSALYLCASSSLAGWGTDTQYFGPGTRLTVL.